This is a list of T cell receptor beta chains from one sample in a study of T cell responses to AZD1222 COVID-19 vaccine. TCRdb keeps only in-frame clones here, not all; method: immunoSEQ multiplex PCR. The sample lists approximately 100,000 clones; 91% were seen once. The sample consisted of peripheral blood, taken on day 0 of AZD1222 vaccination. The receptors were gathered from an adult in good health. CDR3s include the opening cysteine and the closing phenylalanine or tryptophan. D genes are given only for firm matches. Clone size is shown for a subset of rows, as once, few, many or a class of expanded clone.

CDR3aa: CASSQEVGGANYGYTF
CDR3nt: TGTGCCAGCAGCCAAGAGGTAGGGGGGGCTAACTATGGCTACACCTTC
len: 16
j_gene: TRBJ1-2
d_gene: .
abundance: .
v_gene: TRBV5-6

CDR3aa: CASSLTSGTDTQYF
CDR3nt: TGTGCCAGCAGCTTAACTAGCGGGACAGATACGCAGTATTTT
len: 14
j_gene: TRBJ2-3
d_gene: TRBD2
abundance: .
v_gene: TRBV7-3

CDR3aa: CSVESETQYF
CDR3nt: TGCAGCGTTGAAAGTGAGACCCAGTACTTC
len: 10
j_gene: TRBJ2-5
d_gene: .
abundance: .
v_gene: TRBV29-1

CDR3aa: CASRTGTSDTGELFF
CDR3nt: TGTGCCAGCAGAACCGGGACTAGCGACACCGGGGAGCTGTTTTTT
len: 15
j_gene: TRBJ2-2
d_gene: TRBD2
abundance: .
v_gene: TRBV6-5

CDR3aa: CASNGLAGGNEQFF
CDR3nt: TGTGCCAGCAACGGGCTAGCGGGAGGAAATGAGCAGTTCTTC
len: 14
j_gene: TRBJ2-1
d_gene: TRBD2
abundance: .
v_gene: TRBV27

CDR3aa: CASSRDSGANVLTF
CDR3nt: TGTGCCAGTAGTAGGGACTCTGGGGCCAACGTCCTGACTTTC
len: 14
j_gene: TRBJ2-6
d_gene: .
abundance: .
v_gene: TRBV19

CDR3aa: CASSQASGGPYEQYF
CDR3nt: TGTGCCAGCAGCCAAGCCTCAGGGGGGCCCTACGAGCAGTACTTC
len: 15
j_gene: TRBJ2-7
d_gene: .
abundance: .
v_gene: TRBV3-1/TRBV3-2

CDR3aa: CATPTFPRRGGANYGYTF
CDR3nt: TGTGCCACCCCGACCTTCCCTCGCAGGGGTGGAGCTAACTATGGCTACACCTTC
len: 18
j_gene: TRBJ1-2
d_gene: .
abundance: once
v_gene: TRBV19

CDR3aa: CASSPGTPTRSNQPQHF
CDR3nt: TGTGCCAGTAGTCCCGGGACACCAACGAGAAGCAATCAGCCCCAGCATTTT
len: 17
j_gene: TRBJ1-5
d_gene: .
abundance: .
v_gene: TRBV19

CDR3aa: CASSFERNEKLFF
CDR3nt: TGTGCCAGCAGCTTTGAGCGGAATGAAAAACTGTTTTTT
len: 13
j_gene: TRBJ1-4
d_gene: .
abundance: .
v_gene: TRBV7-9

CDR3aa: CASSREQGYEQYF
CDR3nt: TGCGCCAGCAGCCGGGAACAGGGCTACGAGCAGTACTTC
len: 13
j_gene: TRBJ2-7
d_gene: .
abundance: .
v_gene: TRBV4-1

CDR3aa: CAASREEGNQPQHF
CDR3nt: TGTGCCGCTTCTCGGGAGGAGGGCAATCAGCCCCAGCATTTT
len: 14
j_gene: TRBJ1-5
d_gene: .
abundance: .
v_gene: TRBV2

CDR3aa: CASSLGQGRPQHF
CDR3nt: TGCGCCAGCAGCCTGGGACAGGGACGGCCCCAGCATTTT
len: 13
j_gene: TRBJ1-5
d_gene: TRBD1
abundance: .
v_gene: TRBV5-1

CDR3aa: CASSPQPGQGEKLFF
CDR3nt: TGCGCCAGCAGCCCCCAACCGGGCCAAGGGGAAAAACTGTTTTTT
len: 15
j_gene: TRBJ1-4
d_gene: .
abundance: few
v_gene: TRBV4-1

CDR3aa: CASRAQVLSGANVLTF
CDR3nt: TGTGCCAGCAGGGCCCAGGTACTCTCTGGGGCCAACGTCCTGACTTTC
len: 16
j_gene: TRBJ2-6
d_gene: .
abundance: .
v_gene: TRBV27

CDR3aa: CAISELARRNTIYF
CDR3nt: TGTGCCATCAGTGAGCTTGCCCGCCGAAACACCATATATTTT
len: 14
j_gene: TRBJ1-3
d_gene: .
abundance: .
v_gene: TRBV10-3

CDR3aa: CASSAGFRTGNTEAFF
CDR3nt: TGTGCCAGCAGTGCAGGTTTCAGGACGGGGAACACTGAAGCTTTCTTT
len: 16
j_gene: TRBJ1-1
d_gene: .
abundance: .
v_gene: TRBV2

CDR3aa: CASSRQGENTGELFF
CDR3nt: TGTGCCAGCAGCCGACAGGGAGAGAACACCGGGGAGCTGTTTTTT
len: 15
j_gene: TRBJ2-2
d_gene: TRBD1
abundance: .
v_gene: TRBV5-4

CDR3aa: CASSLNADGSTEAFF
CDR3nt: TGTGCCAGCAGCCTTAACGCAGATGGTAGCACTGAAGCTTTCTTT
len: 15
j_gene: TRBJ1-1
d_gene: .
abundance: .
v_gene: TRBV7-2

CDR3aa: CASSYSGQALYGYTF
CDR3nt: TGTGCCAGCAGTTACTCGGGACAGGCTCTGTATGGCTACACCTTC
len: 15
j_gene: TRBJ1-2
d_gene: TRBD1
abundance: .
v_gene: TRBV6-5

CDR3aa: CASSFEGNQPQHF
CDR3nt: TGTGCCAGCAGTTTTGAGGGCAATCAGCCCCAGCATTTT
len: 13
j_gene: TRBJ1-5
d_gene: .
abundance: .
v_gene: TRBV28

CDR3aa: CASSDSSGGTDTQYF
CDR3nt: TGTGCCAGCAGTGACTCAAGCGGGGGAACAGATACGCAGTATTTT
len: 15
j_gene: TRBJ2-3
d_gene: TRBD2
abundance: few
v_gene: TRBV6-4

CDR3aa: CASSIGQGVWGVVNSQPQHF
CDR3nt: TGTGCCAGTAGTATTGGGCAGGGCGTCTGGGGGGTCGTTAACAGTCAGCCCCAGCATTTT
len: 20
j_gene: TRBJ1-5
d_gene: .
abundance: .
v_gene: TRBV19

CDR3aa: CASSEGAGELFF
CDR3nt: TGCGCCAGCAGTGAGGGGGCCGGGGAGCTGTTTTTT
len: 12
j_gene: TRBJ2-2
d_gene: .
abundance: .
v_gene: TRBV10-1

CDR3aa: CASSLLRRSGANVLTF
CDR3nt: TGTGCCAGCAGTTTACTGAGGAGGTCTGGGGCCAACGTCCTGACTTTC
len: 16
j_gene: TRBJ2-6
d_gene: .
abundance: once
v_gene: TRBV27

CDR3aa: CASTWTGRVKLFF
CDR3nt: TGTGCCAGCACCTGGACAGGGAGGGTAAAACTGTTTTTT
len: 13
j_gene: TRBJ1-4
d_gene: TRBD1
abundance: .
v_gene: TRBV6-5

CDR3aa: CAWSVGGTSGSTDTQYF
CDR3nt: TGTGCCTGGAGTGTTGGGGGGACTAGCGGGTCGACAGATACGCAGTATTTT
len: 17
j_gene: TRBJ2-3
d_gene: TRBD2
abundance: .
v_gene: TRBV30

CDR3aa: CASSTNPWGGNTEAFF
CDR3nt: TGTGCCAGCAGCACGAACCCCTGGGGGGGGAACACTGAAGCTTTCTTT
len: 16
j_gene: TRBJ1-1
d_gene: .
abundance: .
v_gene: TRBV9

CDR3aa: CASSEAGGFNEKLFF
CDR3nt: TGTGCCAGCAGCGAAGCGGGCGGGTTTAATGAAAAACTGTTTTTT
len: 15
j_gene: TRBJ1-4
d_gene: .
abundance: .
v_gene: TRBV9

CDR3aa: CASSSFDYEQYF
CDR3nt: TGTGCCAGCAGTTCCTTTGACTACGAGCAGTACTTC
len: 12
j_gene: TRBJ2-7
d_gene: .
abundance: .
v_gene: TRBV27

CDR3aa: CASSLRGNTGELFF
CDR3nt: TGCGCCAGCAGCTTGCGAGGAAACACCGGGGAGCTGTTTTTT
len: 14
j_gene: TRBJ2-2
d_gene: .
abundance: .
v_gene: TRBV5-1

CDR3aa: CASSLHPGLNYEQYF
CDR3nt: TGTGCCAGCAGCTTACACCCAGGGTTGAACTACGAGCAGTACTTC
len: 15
j_gene: TRBJ2-7
d_gene: .
abundance: once
v_gene: TRBV7-3

CDR3aa: CASSPSGVISYNEQFF
CDR3nt: TGCGCCAGCAGCCCTAGCGGGGTGATATCCTACAATGAGCAGTTCTTC
len: 16
j_gene: TRBJ2-1
d_gene: TRBD2
abundance: .
v_gene: TRBV5-1

CDR3aa: CASSPRGLAGGNEQFF
CDR3nt: TGTGCCAGCTCACCCCGTGGACTAGCGGGGGGCAATGAGCAGTTCTTC
len: 16
j_gene: TRBJ2-1
d_gene: TRBD2
abundance: .
v_gene: TRBV18

CDR3aa: CASSRSYEQYF
CDR3nt: TGTGCCAGCAGCCGATCCTACGAGCAGTACTTC
len: 11
j_gene: TRBJ2-7
d_gene: .
abundance: .
v_gene: TRBV11-2

CDR3aa: CASSNGDRGPEKLFF
CDR3nt: TGCGCCAGCAGTAACGGCGACAGGGGGCCTGAAAAACTGTTTTTT
len: 15
j_gene: TRBJ1-4
d_gene: TRBD1
abundance: .
v_gene: TRBV5-1

CDR3aa: CASSMGPGQGARTTNEKLFF
CDR3nt: TGTGCCAGTAGTATGGGCCCGGGACAGGGGGCTAGAACAACTAATGAAAAACTGTTTTTT
len: 20
j_gene: TRBJ1-4
d_gene: TRBD1
abundance: .
v_gene: TRBV19

CDR3aa: CASSLGGQQFF
CDR3nt: TGTGCCAGCAGCCTGGGGGGGCAGCAGTTCTTC
len: 11
j_gene: TRBJ2-1
d_gene: .
abundance: .
v_gene: TRBV11-3

CDR3aa: CASSPRLASSEEQFF
CDR3nt: TGTGCCAGCAGCCCTCGACTAGCCTCCTCCGAGGAGCAGTTCTTC
len: 15
j_gene: TRBJ2-1
d_gene: TRBD2
abundance: .
v_gene: TRBV9

CDR3aa: CASSPGPGLAGAAGNLFF
CDR3nt: TGTGCCAGCAGTCCCGGGCCGGGACTAGCGGGGGCAGCGGGGAACCTATTCTTC
len: 18
j_gene: TRBJ2-7
d_gene: TRBD2
abundance: few
v_gene: TRBV6-6

CDR3aa: CASSYSGRSSGNTIYF
CDR3nt: TGTGCCAGCAGTTACTCGGGCAGGAGCTCTGGAAACACCATATATTTT
len: 16
j_gene: TRBJ1-3
d_gene: .
abundance: .
v_gene: TRBV6-5

CDR3aa: CASITTGNTEAFF
CDR3nt: TGTGCCAGCATTACAACAGGGAACACTGAAGCTTTCTTT
len: 13
j_gene: TRBJ1-1
d_gene: .
abundance: .
v_gene: TRBV12-3/TRBV12-4

CDR3aa: CASSSSASGNTIYF
CDR3nt: TGCGCCAGCAGCTCCTCAGCCTCTGGAAACACCATATATTTT
len: 14
j_gene: TRBJ1-3
d_gene: .
abundance: .
v_gene: TRBV5-1

CDR3aa: CASSQLQGGTDTQYF
CDR3nt: TGTGCCAGCAGCCAATTACAGGGGGGCACAGATACGCAGTATTTT
len: 15
j_gene: TRBJ2-3
d_gene: TRBD1
abundance: .
v_gene: TRBV4-2

CDR3aa: CASSQGNHASEQFF
CDR3nt: TGTGCCAGCAGCCAAGGTAATCATGCCTCTGAGCAGTTCTTC
len: 14
j_gene: TRBJ2-1
d_gene: .
abundance: once
v_gene: TRBV3-1/TRBV3-2

CDR3aa: CASSIAGLYGYTF
CDR3nt: TGTGCCAGTAGTATCGCAGGTCTATATGGCTACACCTTC
len: 13
j_gene: TRBJ1-2
d_gene: .
abundance: .
v_gene: TRBV19

CDR3aa: CATSRDLTDTQYF
CDR3nt: TGTGCCACCAGCAGGGACCTTACAGATACGCAGTATTTT
len: 13
j_gene: TRBJ2-3
d_gene: .
abundance: .
v_gene: TRBV15

CDR3aa: CASSQDPAGRGQPQHF
CDR3nt: TGTGCCAGCAGCCAAGATCCGGCCGGTAGGGGCCAGCCCCAGCATTTT
len: 16
j_gene: TRBJ1-5
d_gene: .
abundance: .
v_gene: TRBV4-2

CDR3aa: CAWDREFGQPQHF
CDR3nt: TGTGCCTGGGACAGGGAGTTCGGTCAGCCCCAGCATTTT
len: 13
j_gene: TRBJ1-5
d_gene: TRBD1
abundance: once
v_gene: TRBV30

CDR3aa: CASSHESKAANTEAFF
CDR3nt: TGTGCCAGCAGCCACGAGTCGAAGGCAGCGAACACTGAAGCTTTCTTT
len: 16
j_gene: TRBJ1-1
d_gene: .
abundance: .
v_gene: TRBV4-2

CDR3aa: CASSHPGTGNTEAFF
CDR3nt: TGCGCCAGCAGTCATCCTGGGACAGGGAACACTGAAGCTTTCTTT
len: 15
j_gene: TRBJ1-1
d_gene: TRBD1
abundance: .
v_gene: TRBV23-1

CDR3aa: CSVGNRQGNYEQYF
CDR3nt: TGCAGCGTTGGGAACCGACAGGGGAATTACGAGCAGTACTTC
len: 14
j_gene: TRBJ2-7
d_gene: TRBD1
abundance: once
v_gene: TRBV29-1

CDR3aa: CAWSVGSEDEQFF
CDR3nt: TGTGCCTGGAGTGTAGGCAGCGAGGATGAGCAGTTCTTC
len: 13
j_gene: TRBJ2-1
d_gene: .
abundance: .
v_gene: TRBV30

CDR3aa: CASSRAGEETQYF
CDR3nt: TGTGCCAGCAGCCGAGCGGGGGAAGAGACCCAGTACTTC
len: 13
j_gene: TRBJ2-5
d_gene: TRBD2
abundance: .
v_gene: TRBV7-3